This TCR beta chain was identified in a study of blood T cell repertoires in COVID-19. Study in general: Samples of COVID-19 (acute and convalescent) were obtained from the United States, Italy and Spain. The cDNA or gDNA used as material had been derived from T cells, B-cell-depleted T cells, or PBMCs.

As originally analysed: Nucleated cell number was recorded as an estimate derived from reference gene primer amplification. This table comes from immunoSEQ multiplex PCR, and its TCRdb copy is limited to in-frame clones, with some not included. V and J calls and clone size are those listed in that table; D and trimming were worked out from the DNA. The data show about 260,000 clones, about 80% seen once. CDR1 and CDR2 (germline): MNHEY, SMNVEV (reference sequence). V dropped 5 bases and J dropped 6 bases, with 14 bases sitting between them. There are 13 residues in the CDR3. This receptor was identified in a human donor in a cohort sampled during active COVID-19. The V and J genes are TRBV27 and TRBJ2-7; D is perhaps TRBD1 (6 bases). What was sequenced was peripheral blood. CDR3 region: CASSPGTFGEQYF. The CDR3 DNA is TGTGCCAGCAGTCCAGGGACATTTGGCGAGCAGTACTTC.